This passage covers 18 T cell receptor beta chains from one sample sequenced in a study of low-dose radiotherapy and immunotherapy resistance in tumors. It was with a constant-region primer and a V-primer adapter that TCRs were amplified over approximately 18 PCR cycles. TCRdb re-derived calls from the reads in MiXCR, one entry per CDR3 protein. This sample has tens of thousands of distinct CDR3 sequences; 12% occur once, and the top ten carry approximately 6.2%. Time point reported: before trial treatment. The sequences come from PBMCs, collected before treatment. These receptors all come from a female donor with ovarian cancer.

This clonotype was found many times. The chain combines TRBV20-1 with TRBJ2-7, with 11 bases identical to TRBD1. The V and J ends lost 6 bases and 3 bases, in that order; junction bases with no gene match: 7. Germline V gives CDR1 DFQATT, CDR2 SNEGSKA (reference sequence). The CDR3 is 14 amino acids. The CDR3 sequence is CSAAGTGGLYEQYF. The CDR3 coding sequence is TGCAGTGCCGCAGGGACAGGGGGACTCTACGAGCAGTACTTC.

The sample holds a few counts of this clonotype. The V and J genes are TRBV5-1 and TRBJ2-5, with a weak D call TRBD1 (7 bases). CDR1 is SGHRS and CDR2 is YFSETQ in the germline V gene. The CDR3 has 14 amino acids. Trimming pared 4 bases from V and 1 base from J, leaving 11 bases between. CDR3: CASSNQGGQETQYF. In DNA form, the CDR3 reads TGCGCCAGCAGCAATCAGGGGGGCCAAGAGACCCAGTACTTC.

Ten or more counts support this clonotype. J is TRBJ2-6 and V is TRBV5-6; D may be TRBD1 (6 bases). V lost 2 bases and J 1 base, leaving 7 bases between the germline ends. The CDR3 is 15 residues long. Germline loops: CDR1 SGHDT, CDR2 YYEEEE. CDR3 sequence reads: CASSLQGSGANVLTF. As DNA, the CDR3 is TGTGCCAGCAGCTTACAGGGTTCTGGGGCCAACGTCCTGACTTTC.

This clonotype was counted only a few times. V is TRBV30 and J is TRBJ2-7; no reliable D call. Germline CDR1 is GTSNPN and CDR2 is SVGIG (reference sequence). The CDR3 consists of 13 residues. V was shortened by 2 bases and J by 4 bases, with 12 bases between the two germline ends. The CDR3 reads CAWSPAQGYEQYF. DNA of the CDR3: TGTGCCTGGAGTCCGGCCCAAGGGTACGAGCAGTACTTC.

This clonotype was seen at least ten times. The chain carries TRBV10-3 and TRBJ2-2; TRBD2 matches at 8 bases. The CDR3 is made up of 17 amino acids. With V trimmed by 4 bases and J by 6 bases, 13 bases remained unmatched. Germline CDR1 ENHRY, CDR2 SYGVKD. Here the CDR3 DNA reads TGTGCCATCAGTGCAGGTCCAGCGGGAGACCAGGCCGGGGAGCTGTTTTTT. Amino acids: CAISAGPAGDQAGELFF.

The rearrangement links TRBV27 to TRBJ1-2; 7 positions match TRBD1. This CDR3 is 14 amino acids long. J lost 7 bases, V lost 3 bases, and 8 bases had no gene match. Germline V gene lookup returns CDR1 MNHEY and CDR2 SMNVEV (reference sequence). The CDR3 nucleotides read TGTGCCAGCAGTTTTATAGGGGGCGCTGTTGGCTACACCTTC. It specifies CASSFIGGAVGYTF.

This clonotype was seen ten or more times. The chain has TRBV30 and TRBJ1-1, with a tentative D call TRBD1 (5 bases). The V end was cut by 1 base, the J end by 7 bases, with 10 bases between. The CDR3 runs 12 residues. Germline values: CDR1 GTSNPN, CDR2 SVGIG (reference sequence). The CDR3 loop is CAWSAGGGEAFF. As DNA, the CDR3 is TGTGCCTGGAGTGCCGGCGGGGGTGAAGCTTTCTTT.

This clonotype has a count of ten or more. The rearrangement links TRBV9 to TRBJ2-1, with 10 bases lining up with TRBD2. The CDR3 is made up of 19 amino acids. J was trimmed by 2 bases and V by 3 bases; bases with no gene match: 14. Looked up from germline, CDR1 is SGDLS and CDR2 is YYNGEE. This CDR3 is CASSASGGAKGAAYNEQFF. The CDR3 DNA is TGTGCCAGCAGCGCCAGCGGGGGGGCGAAAGGAGCTGCCTACAATGAGCAGTTCTTC.

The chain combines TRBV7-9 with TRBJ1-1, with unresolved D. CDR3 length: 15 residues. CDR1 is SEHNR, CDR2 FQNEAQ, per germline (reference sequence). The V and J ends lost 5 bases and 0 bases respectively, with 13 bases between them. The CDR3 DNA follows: TGTGCCAGCAGCCCGAAGCGGGCCATGAACACTGAAGCTTTCTTT. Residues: CASSPKRAMNTEAFF.

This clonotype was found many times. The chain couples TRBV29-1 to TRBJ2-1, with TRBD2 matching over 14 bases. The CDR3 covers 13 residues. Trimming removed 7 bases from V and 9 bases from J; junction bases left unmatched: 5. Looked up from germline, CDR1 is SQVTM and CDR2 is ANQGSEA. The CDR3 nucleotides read TGCAGCGACCGACTAGCGGGGGGGACTGAGCAGTTCTTC. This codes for CSDRLAGGTEQFF.

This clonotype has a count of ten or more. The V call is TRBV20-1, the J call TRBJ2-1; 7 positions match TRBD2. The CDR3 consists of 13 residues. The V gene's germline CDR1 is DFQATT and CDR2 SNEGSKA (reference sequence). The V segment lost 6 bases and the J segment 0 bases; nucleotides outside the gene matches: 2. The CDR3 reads CSAGLDSYNEQFF. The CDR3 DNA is TGCAGTGCCGGACTAGACTCCTACAATGAGCAGTTCTTC.

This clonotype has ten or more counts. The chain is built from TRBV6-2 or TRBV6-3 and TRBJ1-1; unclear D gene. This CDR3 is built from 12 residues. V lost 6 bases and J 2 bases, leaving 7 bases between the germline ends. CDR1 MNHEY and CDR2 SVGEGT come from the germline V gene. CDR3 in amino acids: CASSRTNTEAFF. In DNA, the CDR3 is TGTGCCAGCAGCCGGACTAACACTGAAGCTTTCTTT.

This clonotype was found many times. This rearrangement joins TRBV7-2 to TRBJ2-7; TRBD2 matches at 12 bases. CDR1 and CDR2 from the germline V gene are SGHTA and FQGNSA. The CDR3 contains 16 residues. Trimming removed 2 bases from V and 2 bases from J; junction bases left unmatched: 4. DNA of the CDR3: TGTGCCAGCAGCTTAAGGGCTAGCGGGAGGGCCTACGAGCAGTACTTC. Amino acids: CASSLRASGRAYEQYF.

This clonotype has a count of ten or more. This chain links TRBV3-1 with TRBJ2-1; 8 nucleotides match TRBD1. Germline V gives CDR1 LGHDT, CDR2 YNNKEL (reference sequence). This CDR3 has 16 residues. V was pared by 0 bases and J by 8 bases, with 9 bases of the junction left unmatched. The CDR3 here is CASSQEGTGRFDEQFF. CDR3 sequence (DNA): TGTGCCAGCAGCCAAGAGGGGACAGGACGTTTCGATGAGCAGTTCTTC.

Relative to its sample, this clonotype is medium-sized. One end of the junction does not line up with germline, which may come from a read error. DNA of the CDR3: TGTGCCAGCAGCTTGGGGGGCTACGAGCAGTACTTC. Its protein is CASSLGGYEQYF. V and J are TRBV5-1 and TRBJ2-7, with a possible D match to TRBD2 (6 bases). CDR1 and CDR2 (germline): SGHRS, YFSETQ. CDR3 length: 12 amino acids.

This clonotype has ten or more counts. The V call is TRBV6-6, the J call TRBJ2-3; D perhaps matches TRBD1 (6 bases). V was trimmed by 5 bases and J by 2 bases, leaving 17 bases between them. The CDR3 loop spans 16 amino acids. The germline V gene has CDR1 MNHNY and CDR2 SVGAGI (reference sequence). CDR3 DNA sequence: TGTGCCAGCAGTGGGGGTCGGACAGACTTCACAGATACGCAGTATTTT. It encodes CASSGGRTDFTDTQYF.

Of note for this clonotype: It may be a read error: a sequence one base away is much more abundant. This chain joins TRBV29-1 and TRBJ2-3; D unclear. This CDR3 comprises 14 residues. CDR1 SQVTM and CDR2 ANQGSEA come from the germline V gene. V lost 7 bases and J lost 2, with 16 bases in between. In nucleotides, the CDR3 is TGCAGCGAAGCTGGGATGAAACACACAGATACGCAGTATTTT. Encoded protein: CSEAGMKHTDTQYF.

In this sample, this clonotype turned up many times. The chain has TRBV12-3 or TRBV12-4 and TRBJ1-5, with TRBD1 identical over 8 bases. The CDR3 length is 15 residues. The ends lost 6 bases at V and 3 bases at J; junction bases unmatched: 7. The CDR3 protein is CASRPSGQDNQPQHF. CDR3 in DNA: TGTGCCAGCAGACCATCGGGACAGGACAATCAGCCCCAGCATTTT.